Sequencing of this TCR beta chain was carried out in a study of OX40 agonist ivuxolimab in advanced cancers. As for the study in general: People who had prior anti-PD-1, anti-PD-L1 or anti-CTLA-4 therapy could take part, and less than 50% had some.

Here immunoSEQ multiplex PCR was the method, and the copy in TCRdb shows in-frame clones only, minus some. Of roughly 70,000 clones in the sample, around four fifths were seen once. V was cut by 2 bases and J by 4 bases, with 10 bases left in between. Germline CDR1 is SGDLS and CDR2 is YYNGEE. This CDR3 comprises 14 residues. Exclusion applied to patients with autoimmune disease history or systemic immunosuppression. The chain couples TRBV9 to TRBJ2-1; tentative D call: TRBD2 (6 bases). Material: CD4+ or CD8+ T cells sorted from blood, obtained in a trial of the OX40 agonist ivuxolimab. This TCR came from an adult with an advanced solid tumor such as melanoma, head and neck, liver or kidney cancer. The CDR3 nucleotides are TGTGCCAGCAGCGTTAGCGGATCTTACAATGAGCAGTTCTTC. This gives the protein CASSVSGSYNEQFF. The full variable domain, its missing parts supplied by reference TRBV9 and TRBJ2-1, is DSGVTQTPKHLITATGQRVTLRCSPRSGDLSVYWYQQSLDQGLQFLIQYYNGEERAKGNILERFSAQQFPDLHSELNLSSLELGDSALYFCASSVSGSYNEQFFGPGTRLTVL.